This T cell receptor beta chain originates from a study of response to subunit inactivated influenza vaccine. Study results and caveats: The authors put forward the suggestion that each seasonal influenza vaccination may bring in only a limited number of new T cells.

About this clonotype itself: The target antigen is unknown.

This CDR3 region has 13 residues. CDR1 and CDR2 (germline): SGHRS, YFSETQ. V was trimmed by 0 bases and J by 8 bases, leaving 11 bases between them. TCRdb used MiXCR to reprocess the RT-PCR reads, holding one entry per CDR3 protein. This repertoire shows roughly 550,000 distinct CDR3 sequences, roughly a quarter found once; its top ten account for 2.5% to 3.5%. The data also belong to a second study, concerning T cells expressing NK-cell markers. Turning to that study: The authors generated TCR beta cDNA through 5'RACE template switching with UMIs. Obtained from sorted CD3+CD56+NKG2C+, CD3+CD56+NKG2C- and CD3+CD56-NKG2C+ T cells were the TCR beta repertoires. More than 5 donors showed dominant NKG2C+ clonotypes comprising roughly 1.0-7.5% of their CD8+ T cells.

This specimen was CD4+ T cells sorted from PBMCs, taken about 13 days after vaccination. The chain combines TRBV5-1 with TRBJ1-2; D unclear. The TCR comes from a man aged 50-59 years who received an inactivated influenza vaccine. The CDR3 sequence: CASSLDGLGGYTF. The CDR3 region has the DNA TGCGCCAGCAGCTTGGACGGCCTCGGCGGCTACACCTTC. Variable domain in full (rest from reference TRBV5-1 and TRBJ1-2): KAGVTQTPRYLIKTRGQQVTLSCSPISGHRSVSWYQQTPGQGLQFLFEYFSETQRNKGNFPGRFSGRQFSNSRSEMNVSTLELGDSALYLCASSLDGLGGYTFGSGTRLTVV.